The following is a T cell receptor beta chain sequence with its context. Its antigen is unknown. The entry originates in a study of cytomegalovirus exposure and HLA in healthy donors. Background on the study: In a previous analysis, nearly 120 million unique TCR beta sequences were found from 150 million to 200 million T cells. General observations from the study: Previously analyzed data showed that most TCR beta V segments were productive at a frequency of about 87% or about 30%. Reportedly, diagnosis of cytomegalovirus status by the classifier showed high specificity and sensitivity.

J lost 5 bases, V lost 4 bases, and 12 bases had no gene match. From germline, CDR1 is ENHRY and CDR2 SYGVKD. The CDR3 is made up of 17 amino acids. PCR used 60 Vbeta primers and 13 Jbeta primers. The data were produced by immunoSEQ multiplex PCR, yet TCRdb's version contains in-frame clones alone and is incomplete. Among under 200,000 clones listed, approximately 80% were seen once. This receptor was identified in a woman aged 50 to 60 in good health and CMV-seropositive. V gene TRBV10-3 combines with J gene TRBJ1-1; TRBD1 agrees at 11 bases. The sequencing input was PBMCs. The DNA for the CDR3 is TGTGCCATCAGTGCCCGGGCGATGGACAGGGGGCAAACTGAAGCTTTCTTT. Its translation: CAISARAMDRGQTEAFF.